The 30 T cell receptor beta chains in this list originate from one sample, sequenced in a study of CD8 T cells in Susac syndrome. The authors reverse transcribed roughly 0.5 to 1 ug RNA with random hexamers. TCRdb used MiXCR to reprocess the immunoSEQ multiplex PCR reads, holding one entry per CDR3 protein. The data show 150,000 to 200,000 distinct CDR3 sequences, with 80% to 95% seen just once and approximately 0.14% held by the top ten. The specimen sequenced was CD4+ T cells from PBMCs. The receptor set was obtained from a human donor in good health.

The chain has TRBV3-1 and TRBJ2-3; perhaps TRBD2 as D (5 bases). This CDR3 spans 13 amino acids. The germline CDR1 and CDR2 sequences are LGHDT and YNNKEL (reference sequence). V dropped 8 bases and J dropped 4 bases, with 13 bases sitting between them. CDR3 sequence: CASSSPGSDTQYF. The CDR3 nucleotides are TGTGCCAGCTCCTCCCCGGGGTCAGATACGCAGTATTTT.

J is TRBJ1-4 and V is TRBV14; D call uncertain. Germline values: CDR1 SGHDN, CDR2 FVKESK. Trimming removed 5 bases from V and 13 bases from J, with 14 bases in between. The CDR3 has 12 residues. CDR3 region: CASSANTNVLFF. CDR3 coding DNA: TGTGCCAGCAGCGCTAATACCAATGTACTGTTTTTT.

J is TRBJ1-2 and V is TRBV3-1, with TRBD1 matching 8 bases. Germline trimming cut 1 base from V and 8 bases from J; bases unmatched to any gene: 9. The CDR3 runs 15 residues. Looked up from germline, CDR1 is LGHDT and CDR2 is YNNKEL (reference sequence). CDR3 sequence: CASSQADRAQGGYTF. CDR3 nucleotide sequence: TGTGCCAGCAGCCAAGCGGACAGGGCCCAAGGGGGCTACACCTTC.

The V and J genes are TRBV20-1 and TRBJ1-4; no firm D call. Per germline, CDR1 DFQATT and CDR2 SNEGSKA (reference sequence). The CDR3 length is 11 residues. Trimming removed 6 bases at V and 5 bases at J, with 7 bases between. CDR3 nucleotide sequence: TGCAGTGCCCTGTCGAATGAAAAACTGTTTTTT. It encodes CSALSNEKLFF.

This chain's CDR3 is CASKVAGVQTQYF. The CDR3 coding sequence is TGTGCCAGCAAGGTAGCGGGGGTGCAGACCCAGTACTTC. The chain has TRBV7-2 and TRBJ2-5, with 9 nucleotides matching TRBD2. After removal of 7 bases from V and 6 bases from J, the junction contained 6 bases not matched to a gene. This CDR3 contains 13 residues. Germline CDR1 SGHTA, CDR2 FQGNSA.

The chain couples TRBV7-9 to TRBJ1-3, with D perhaps TRBD1 (6 bases). This CDR3 spans 14 amino acids. Germline assignment: CDR1 SEHNR and CDR2 FQNEAQ (reference sequence). Trimming left V 5 bases short and J 2 bases short, with 10 bases between. The CDR3 reads CASSADSTGNTIYF. The CDR3 DNA reads TGTGCCAGCAGCGCGGACAGCACTGGAAACACCATATATTTT.

The gene calls are TRBV5-1 and TRBJ1-2; D gene uncertain. Per germline, CDR1 SGHRS and CDR2 YFSETQ. There are 14 residues in the CDR3. Trimming stripped 0 bases from V and 4 bases from J, with 10 bases between. This chain's CDR3 is CASSLVERIYGYTF. The CDR3 nucleotides are TGCGCCAGCAGCTTGGTAGAGAGGATCTATGGCTACACCTTC.

V usage is TRBV4-1 and J usage is TRBJ1-3; 8 bases line up with TRBD1. Germline-derived CDR1 and CDR2 are MGHRA and YSYEKL. This CDR3 comprises 17 residues. V was clipped by 2 bases and J by 0 bases; unmatched bases: 6. The CDR3 is CASSQKGTGNSGNTIYF. The CDR3 bases are TGCGCCAGCAGCCAAAAGGGGACAGGAAACTCTGGAAACACCATATATTTT.

The chain combines TRBV25-1 with TRBJ2-3; 8 bases are shared with TRBD1. Germline lookup yields CDR1 MGHDK and CDR2 SYGVNS. Trimming cost V 7 bases and J 1 base; bases outside gene matches: 4. The CDR3 contains 14 residues. The CDR3 DNA reads TGTGCCAGCACTTTGACAGGGGGCACAGATACGCAGTATTTT. Residues: CASTLTGGTDTQYF.

The J gene is TRBJ2-7, the V gene TRBV7-2, with a weak D call TRBD1 (6 bases). This CDR3 has 14 amino acids. Germline loops: CDR1 SGHTA, CDR2 FQGNSA. The V gene lost 7 bases and the J gene lost 2 bases, with 15 bases spanning the gap. The chain's CDR3 is CASTRSGTTYEQYF. CDR3 DNA sequence: TGTGCCAGCACCAGATCCGGGACAACCTACGAGCAGTACTTC.

This chain uses TRBV19 with TRBJ2-5; D not certain. V dropped 6 bases and J dropped 4 bases, with 21 bases sitting between them. CDR1 is LNHDA and CDR2 is SQIVND in the germline V gene (reference sequence). The CDR3 consists of 16 residues. The DNA for the CDR3 is TGTGCCAGTAGCACCGTCGCCGGATGGGGTGGAGAGACCCAGTACTTC. Residues: CASSTVAGWGGETQYF.

The J gene is TRBJ2-2, the V gene TRBV25-1; a possible D gene is TRBD2 (5 bases). Germline V gene lookup returns CDR1 MGHDK and CDR2 SYGVNS. The CDR3 has 17 residues. Trimming cost V 4 bases and J 0 bases, with 15 bases left between them. The CDR3 coding sequence is TGTGCCAGCAGTGTTCCTCGAGGGCGACCGAACACCGGGGAGCTGTTTTTT. Translating it yields CASSVPRGRPNTGELFF.

This sequence joins TRBV5-4 and TRBJ2-7; D is ambiguous. Germline CDR1 SGHNT, CDR2 YYREEE (reference sequence). This CDR3 is built from 14 residues. V lost 0 bases and J 5 bases, leaving 12 bases between the germline ends. The CDR3 spells CASSLDSFRNEQYF. The CDR3 region has the DNA TGTGCCAGCAGCTTGGACAGTTTTCGGAACGAGCAGTACTTC.

The chain is built from TRBV5-1 and TRBJ2-3, with D possibly TRBD1 on 6 matching bases. Germline CDR1 and CDR2: SGHRS and YFSETQ. Trimming took 0 bases from V and 2 from J, leaving 7 bases between them. This CDR3 has 14 residues. CDR3 protein: CASSLGDTTDTQYF. The CDR3 DNA reads as TGCGCCAGCAGCTTGGGGGACACCACAGATACGCAGTATTTT. Based on the CDR3 plus reference TRBV5-1 and TRBJ2-3, the full variable domain is KAGVTQTPRYLIKTRGQQVTLSCSPISGHRSVSWYQQTPGQGLQFLFEYFSETQRNKGNFPGRFSGRQFSNSRSEMNVSTLELGDSALYLCASSLGDTTDTQYFGPGTRLTVL.

The genes are TRBV27 and TRBJ1-2, with D perhaps TRBD1 (6 bases). The germline V gene encodes CDR1 MNHEY and CDR2 SMNVEV (reference sequence). V was clipped by 6 bases and J by 8 bases, with 19 bases between them. CDR3 length: 14 amino acids. In DNA, the CDR3 is TGTGCCAGCAGGGGTCTTCAGGGGAAGGTCGGCTACACCTTC. Residues: CASRGLQGKVGYTF.

This chain joins TRBV4-2 and TRBJ1-3; D remains ambiguous. The V end lost 1 base, the J end lost 4 bases, and 11 bases lay between the germline ends. The germline gives CDR1 LGHNA, CDR2 YNFKEQ. This CDR3 is built from 15 residues. In DNA form, the CDR3 reads TGTGCCAGCAGCCAAGTCCGGGATCGGGGAAACACCATATATTTT. Its protein product is CASSQVRDRGNTIYF.

The chain couples TRBV5-1 to TRBJ1-6; D is unresolved. Germline loops: CDR1 SGHRS, CDR2 YFSETQ. This CDR3 region has 12 residues. The V end was cut by 6 bases, the J end by 9 bases, with 10 bases between. This CDR3 is CASTLEGSPLHF. Written as DNA, the CDR3 is TGCGCCAGCACCCTAGAAGGTTCACCCCTCCACTTT.

J is TRBJ2-7 and V is TRBV18; possibly TRBD1 for D (5 bases). The CDR3 spans 13 residues. Trimming removed 2 bases at V and 3 bases at J, with 8 bases between. Germline CDR1 and CDR2: KGHSH and LQKENI. This CDR3 is CASSPGQFYEQYF. CDR3 nucleotides: TGTGCCAGCTCACCAGGACAATTCTACGAGCAGTACTTC.

The V call is TRBV12-3 or TRBV12-4, the J call TRBJ2-2; 7 nucleotides match TRBD2. The V gene end was trimmed by 1 base and the J gene end by 9 bases; junction bases not matched to a gene: 2. CDR3 length: 13 amino acids. The DNA for the CDR3 is TGTGCCAGCAGTTTAGTGCGGGGGTGGGAGCTGTTTTTT. Residues: CASSLVRGWELFF.

V is TRBV20-1 and J is TRBJ2-7, with a possible D match to TRBD2 (5 bases). Per the germline V gene, CDR1 is DFQATT and CDR2 is SNEGSKA (reference sequence). V lost 6 bases to trimming and J lost 3 bases, with 12 bases between them. This CDR3 contains 12 residues. The CDR3 loop reads CSAMDGNYEQYF. The CDR3 bases are TGCAGTGCCATGGACGGGAACTACGAGCAGTACTTC.

V and J are TRBV9 and TRBJ1-1; D gene ambiguous. The CDR3 sequence is 13 residues long. V was pared by 2 bases and J by 11 bases, with 16 bases between. The germline gives CDR1 SGDLS, CDR2 YYNGEE. The CDR3: CASSVDVGRQAFF. The CDR3 DNA follows: TGTGCCAGCAGCGTTGATGTTGGACGGCAGGCTTTCTTT.

This chain links TRBV7-3 with TRBJ1-6, with a tentative D call TRBD1 (5 bases). Germline V gene sequence: CDR1 SGHTA, CDR2 FQGTGA. Trimming took off 3 bases at V and 10 bases at J, with 10 bases between the two ends. There are 13 residues in the CDR3. CDR3 protein: CASSLEGRSPLHF. For the CDR3, the DNA is TGTGCCAGCAGCTTGGAGGGGAGATCACCCCTCCACTTT.

The chain uses TRBV18 and TRBJ1-1; maybe TRBD1 (5 bases). CDR3 size: 13 residues. Trimming took 5 bases from V and 4 from J, leaving 11 bases between them. CDR1 is KGHSH and CDR2 is LQKENI in the germline V gene. CDR3 region: CASSTGTLTEAFF. CDR3 in DNA: TGTGCCAGCTCAACCGGGACGCTCACTGAAGCTTTCTTT.

The V and J genes are TRBV9 and TRBJ2-1; TRBD1 or TRBD2 may be the D gene (5 bases each). The CDR3 length is 13 residues. In germline, CDR1 is SGDLS, CDR2 YYNGEE. The V end lost 0 bases, the J end lost 9 bases, and 10 bases lay between the germline ends. CDR3: CASSVDGTGEQFF. The CDR3 DNA reads TGTGCCAGCAGCGTAGATGGGACCGGTGAGCAGTTCTTC. The full variable domain, its missing parts supplied by reference TRBV9 and TRBJ2-1, is DSGVTQTPKHLITATGQRVTLRCSPRSGDLSVYWYQQSLDQGLQFLIQYYNGEERAKGNILERFSAQQFPDLHSELNLSSLELGDSALYFCASSVDGTGEQFFGPGTRLTVL.

The chain combines TRBV20-1 with TRBJ2-5; D is possibly TRBD1 or TRBD2 (5 bases each). Germline V gene data show CDR1 as DFQATT and CDR2 as SNEGSKA (reference sequence). Trimming took off 2 bases at V and 4 bases at J, with 14 bases between the two ends. This CDR3 region has 14 residues. The CDR3 DNA reads TGCAGTGCTAGAACCTTCGGGGCCACAGAGACCCAGTACTTC. It specifies CSARTFGATETQYF.

J is TRBJ2-5 and V is TRBV20-1; D uncertain. This CDR3 spans 13 amino acids. The V and J ends lost 4 bases and 2 bases respectively, with 11 bases between them. Germline CDR1 and CDR2: DFQATT and SNEGSKA (reference sequence). The CDR3 spells CSATMGFQETQYF. DNA for the CDR3: TGCAGTGCTACAATGGGATTTCAAGAGACCCAGTACTTC.

The CDR3 DNA follows: TGTGCCAGCAGCGTAGGGGACAGGGACTACAATGAGCAGTTCTTC. Its translation is CASSVGDRDYNEQFF. This chain connects TRBV9 to TRBJ2-1, with 9 positions matching TRBD1. This CDR3 region has 15 residues. Germline CDR1 reads SGDLS; CDR2 reads YYNGEE. V gave up 0 bases and J gave up 3 bases; unmatched junction bases: 1.

The chain carries TRBV15 and TRBJ2-1; 7 bases map to TRBD1. Germline CDR1 is LNHNV and CDR2 is YYDKDF (reference sequence). Trimming at V came to 2 bases and at J to 13 bases, leaving 8 bases not matched to a gene. The CDR3 runs 13 residues. The CDR3 DNA is TGTGCCACCAGCAGAATACCCGGGACAGAACAGTTCTTC. Protein sequence: CATSRIPGTEQFF. Based on the CDR3 plus reference TRBV15 and TRBJ2-1, the full variable domain is DAMVIQNPRYQVTQFGKPVTLSCSQTLNHNVMYWYQQKSSQAPKLLFHYYDKDFNNEADTPDNFQSRRPNTSFCFLDIRSPGLGDTAMYLCATSRIPGTEQFFGPGTRLTVL.

The rearrangement uses TRBV6-2 or TRBV6-3 and TRBJ2-4; D not resolved. Germline assignment: CDR1 MNHEY and CDR2 SVGEGT. The CDR3 spans 14 residues. Trimming pared 10 bases from V and 3 bases from J, leaving 16 bases between. This CDR3 is CATMPTDYKNIQYF. CDR3 coding DNA: TGTGCCACCATGCCTACAGATTACAAAAACATTCAGTACTTC.

The genes are TRBV7-9 and TRBJ1-1; D is possibly TRBD1 (6 bases). The CDR3 totals 15 residues. Germline values: CDR1 SEHNR, CDR2 FQNEAQ (reference sequence). Deletions cut 5 bases from V and 2 bases from J, with 15 bases between. The CDR3 here is CASSRGGSLNTEAFF. The DNA for the CDR3 is TGTGCCAGCAGCCGAGGGGGGTCCCTAAACACTGAAGCTTTCTTT.